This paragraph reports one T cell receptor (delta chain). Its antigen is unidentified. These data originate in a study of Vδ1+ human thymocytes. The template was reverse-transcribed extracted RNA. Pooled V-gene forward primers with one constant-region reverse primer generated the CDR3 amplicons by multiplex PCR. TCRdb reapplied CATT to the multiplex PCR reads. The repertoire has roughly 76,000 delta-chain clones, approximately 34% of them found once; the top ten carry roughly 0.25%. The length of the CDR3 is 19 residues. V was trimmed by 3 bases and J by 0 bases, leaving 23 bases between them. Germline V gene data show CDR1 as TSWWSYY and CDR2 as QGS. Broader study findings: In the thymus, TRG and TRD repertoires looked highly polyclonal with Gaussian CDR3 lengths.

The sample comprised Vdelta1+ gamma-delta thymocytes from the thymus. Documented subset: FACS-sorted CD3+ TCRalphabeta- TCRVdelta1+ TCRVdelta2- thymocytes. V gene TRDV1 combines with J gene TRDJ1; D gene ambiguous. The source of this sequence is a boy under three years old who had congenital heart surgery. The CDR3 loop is CALGDLPPYVGPYTDKLIF. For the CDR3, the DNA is TGTGCTCTTGGGGACCTCCCTCCTTATGTGGGTCCGTACACCGATAAACTCATCTTT.